This TCR beta chain was recorded in a study of T cells in localized non-small cell lung cancer. Only in-frame clones appear in the TCRdb table, and some are missing; sequencing was by immunoSEQ multiplex PCR. Among about 1,500 clones, approximately 33% were seen once, and the ten largest hold about 11%. Trimming removed 7 bases at V and 2 bases at J, with 9 bases between. The CDR3 extends over 13 amino acids. Germline values: CDR1 LNHDA, CDR2 SQIVND (reference sequence). The chain employs TRBV19 and TRBJ1-5; the D is unclear. The sequences come from lung tumor tissue, collected before any cancer treatment. The clonotype comes from a male donor at least 60 years old with stage III squamous cell lung carcinoma. The CDR3 sequence: CASKKQRNQPQHF. The CDR3 nucleotides read TGTGCCAGTAAGAAACAGCGCAATCAGCCCCAGCATTTT.